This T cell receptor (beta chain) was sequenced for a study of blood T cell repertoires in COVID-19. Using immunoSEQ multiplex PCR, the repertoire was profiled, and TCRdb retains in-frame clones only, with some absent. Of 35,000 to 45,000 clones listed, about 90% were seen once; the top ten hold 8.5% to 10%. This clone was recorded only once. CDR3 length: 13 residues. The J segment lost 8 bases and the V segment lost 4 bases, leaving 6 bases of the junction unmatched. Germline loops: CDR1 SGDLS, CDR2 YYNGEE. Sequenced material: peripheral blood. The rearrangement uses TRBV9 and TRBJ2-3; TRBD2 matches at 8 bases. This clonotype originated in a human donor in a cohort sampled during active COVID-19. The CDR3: CASSPGGAGTQYF. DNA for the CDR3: TGTGCCAGCAGCCCCGGGGGGGCGGGTACGCAGTATTTT.